These 2 T cell receptor beta chains were sequenced from one sample in a study of blood T cell repertoires in COVID-19. The data were produced by immunoSEQ multiplex PCR, yet TCRdb's version contains in-frame clones alone and is incomplete. The sample has some 320,000 clones; 88% are singletons. Material: peripheral blood. The receptors shown here come from a woman in her twenties or thirties who had recovered from COVID-19.

This chain joins TRBV30 and TRBJ1-6, with D hard to call. The CDR3 totals 13 residues. With 0 bases removed from V and 7 bases from J, the gap between germline ends came to 7 bases. CDR1 is GTSNPN, CDR2 SVGIG, per germline (reference sequence). The CDR3: CAWSVGLNSPLHF. CDR3 in DNA: TGTGCCTGGAGTGTTGGACTCAATTCACCCCTCCACTTT.

The chain links TRBV7-9 to TRBJ2-7; D perhaps matches TRBD1 (6 bases). This CDR3 region has 12 residues. CDR1 and CDR2 (germline): SEHNR, FQNEAQ (reference sequence). V was clipped by 5 bases and J by 5 bases, with 10 bases between them. CDR3 coding DNA: TGTGCCAGCAGCCTCAGGGGCCACGAGCAGTACTTC. This gives the protein CASSLRGHEQYF.